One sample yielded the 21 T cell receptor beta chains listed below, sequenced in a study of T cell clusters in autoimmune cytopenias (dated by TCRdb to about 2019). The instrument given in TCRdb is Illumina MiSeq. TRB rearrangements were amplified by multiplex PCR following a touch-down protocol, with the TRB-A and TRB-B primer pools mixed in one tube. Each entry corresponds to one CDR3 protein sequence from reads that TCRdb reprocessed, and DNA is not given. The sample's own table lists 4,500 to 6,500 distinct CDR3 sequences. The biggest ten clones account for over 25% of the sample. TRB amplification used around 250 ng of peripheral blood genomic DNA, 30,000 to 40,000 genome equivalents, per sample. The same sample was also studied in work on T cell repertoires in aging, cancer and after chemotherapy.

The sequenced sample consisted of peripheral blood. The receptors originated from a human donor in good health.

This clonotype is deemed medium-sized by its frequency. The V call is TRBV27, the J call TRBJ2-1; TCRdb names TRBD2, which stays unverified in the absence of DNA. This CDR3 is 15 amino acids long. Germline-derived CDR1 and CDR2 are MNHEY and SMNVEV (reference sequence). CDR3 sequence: CASNGGGLPYNEQFF.

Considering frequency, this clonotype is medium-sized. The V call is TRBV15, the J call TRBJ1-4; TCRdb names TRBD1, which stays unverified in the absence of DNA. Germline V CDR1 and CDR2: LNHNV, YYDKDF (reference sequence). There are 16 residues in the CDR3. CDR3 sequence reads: CATSRDERGVEEKLFF.

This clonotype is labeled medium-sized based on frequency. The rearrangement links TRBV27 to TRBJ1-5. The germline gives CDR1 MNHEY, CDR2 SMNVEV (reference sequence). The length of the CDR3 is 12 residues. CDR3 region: CATWEKGQPQHF.

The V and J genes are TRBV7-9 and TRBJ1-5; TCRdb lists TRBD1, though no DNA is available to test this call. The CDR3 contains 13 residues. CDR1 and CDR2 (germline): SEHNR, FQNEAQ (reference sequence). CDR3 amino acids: CATGGTGGQPQHF.

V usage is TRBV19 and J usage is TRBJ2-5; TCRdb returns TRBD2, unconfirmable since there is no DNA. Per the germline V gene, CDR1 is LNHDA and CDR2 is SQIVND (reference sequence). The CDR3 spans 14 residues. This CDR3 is CASSPGLALEAQYF.

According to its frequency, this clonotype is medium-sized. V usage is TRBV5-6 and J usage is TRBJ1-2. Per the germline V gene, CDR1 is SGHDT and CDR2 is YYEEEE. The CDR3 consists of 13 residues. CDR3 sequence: CASRAGSNYGYTF.

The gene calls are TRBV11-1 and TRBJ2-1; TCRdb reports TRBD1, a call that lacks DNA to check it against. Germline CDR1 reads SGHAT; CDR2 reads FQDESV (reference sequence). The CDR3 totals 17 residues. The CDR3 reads CASSAGQGGTEYNEQFF.

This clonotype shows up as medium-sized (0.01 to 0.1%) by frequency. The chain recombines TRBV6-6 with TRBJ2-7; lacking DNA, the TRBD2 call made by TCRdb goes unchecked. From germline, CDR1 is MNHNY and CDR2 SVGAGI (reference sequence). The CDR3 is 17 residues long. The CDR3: CASLGLAGDSGSYEQYF.

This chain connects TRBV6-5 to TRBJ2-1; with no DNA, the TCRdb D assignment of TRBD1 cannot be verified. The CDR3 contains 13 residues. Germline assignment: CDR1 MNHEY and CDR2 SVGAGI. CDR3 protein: CASDRQPYNEQFF.

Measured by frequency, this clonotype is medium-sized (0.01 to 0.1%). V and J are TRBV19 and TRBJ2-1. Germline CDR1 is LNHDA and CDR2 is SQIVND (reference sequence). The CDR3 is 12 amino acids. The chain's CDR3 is CASSIPYNEQFF.

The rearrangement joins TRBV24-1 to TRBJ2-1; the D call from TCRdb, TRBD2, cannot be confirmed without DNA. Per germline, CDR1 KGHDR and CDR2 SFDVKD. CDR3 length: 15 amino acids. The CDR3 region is CATSDSASGLDEQFF.

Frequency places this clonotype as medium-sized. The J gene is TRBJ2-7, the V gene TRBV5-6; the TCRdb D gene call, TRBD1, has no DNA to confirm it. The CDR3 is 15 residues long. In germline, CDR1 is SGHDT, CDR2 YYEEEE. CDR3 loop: CASSFFDRGRGEQYF.

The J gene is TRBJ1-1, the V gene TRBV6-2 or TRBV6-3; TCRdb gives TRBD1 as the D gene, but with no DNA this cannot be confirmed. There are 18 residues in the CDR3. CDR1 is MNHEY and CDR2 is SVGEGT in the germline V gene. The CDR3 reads CASSYPMGQGGGNTEAFF.

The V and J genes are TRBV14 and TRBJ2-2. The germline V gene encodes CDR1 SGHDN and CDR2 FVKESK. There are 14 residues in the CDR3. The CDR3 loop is CASSQVNGLGELFF.

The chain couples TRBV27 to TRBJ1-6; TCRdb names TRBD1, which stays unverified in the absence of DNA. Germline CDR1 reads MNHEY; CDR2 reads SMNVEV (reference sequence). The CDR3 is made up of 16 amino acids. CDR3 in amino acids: CASSPYPTGGNSPLHF.

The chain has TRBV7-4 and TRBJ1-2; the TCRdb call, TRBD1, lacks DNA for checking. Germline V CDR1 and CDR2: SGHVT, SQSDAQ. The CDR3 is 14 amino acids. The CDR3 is CASSLANRVGGYTF. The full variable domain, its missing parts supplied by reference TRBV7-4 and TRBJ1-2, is GAGVSQSPRYKVAKRGRDVALRCDSISGHVTLYWYRQTLGQGSEVLTYSQSDAQRDKSGRPSGRFSAERPERSVSTLKIQRTEQGDSAVYLCASSLANRVGGYTFGSGTRLTVV.

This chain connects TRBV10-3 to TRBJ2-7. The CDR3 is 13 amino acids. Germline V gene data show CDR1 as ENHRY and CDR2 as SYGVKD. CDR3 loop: CAISKQEPYEQYF.

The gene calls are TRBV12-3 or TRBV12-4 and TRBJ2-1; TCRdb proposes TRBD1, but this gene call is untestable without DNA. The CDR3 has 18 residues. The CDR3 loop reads CASSGFGTGVLGGTMQFF.

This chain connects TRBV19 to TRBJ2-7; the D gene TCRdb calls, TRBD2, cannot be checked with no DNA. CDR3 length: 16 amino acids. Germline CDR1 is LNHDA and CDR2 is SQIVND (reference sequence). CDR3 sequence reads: CASSILRVAGGSEQYF.

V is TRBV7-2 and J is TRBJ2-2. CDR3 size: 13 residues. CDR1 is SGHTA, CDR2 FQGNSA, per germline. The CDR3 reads CASSLVVGGELFF.

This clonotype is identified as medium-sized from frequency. CDR3 region: CASSEVRGGTGELFF. This sequence joins TRBV6-1 and TRBJ2-2; the D gene TCRdb calls, TRBD1, cannot be checked with no DNA. The germline CDR1 and CDR2 sequences are MNHNS and SASEGT. This CDR3 is built from 15 residues.